The rows below give T cell receptor beta chains drawn from one sample of a study of cytomegalovirus exposure and HLA in healthy donors. Sequenced by immunoSEQ multiplex PCR; TCRdb stores in-frame clones only, minus some. Here the sample spans approximately 70,000 clones, approximately 94% being singletons. Sequencing was carried out using PBMCs. All receptors derive from a young woman in good health and CMV-seronegative. Each CDR3 is given with its conserved first and last residue. D genes are given only for firm matches. The size entry is marked missing in some rows and otherwise reads once, few, many or a size class.

clone_size	d_call	j_call	v_call	cdr3_aa	cdr3_nt
-	-	TRBJ2-2	TRBV29-1	CSVVFSATGELFF	TGCAGCGTTGTATTCAGCGCGACCGGGGAGCTGTTTTTT
-	-	TRBJ1-6	TRBV2	CASSEALRTDYNSPLHF	TGTGCCAGCAGTGAAGCGCTTAGGACAGACTATAATTCACCCCTCCACTTT
-	TRBD2	TRBJ2-3	TRBV7-3	CASSLGAGGPGDTQYF	TGTGCCAGCAGCTTGGGAGCGGGGGGGCCGGGAGATACGCAGTATTTT
-	-	TRBJ1-5	TRBV18	CASSPTGTNQPQHF	TGTGCCAGCTCACCTACAGGGACCAATCAGCCCCAGCATTTT
-	-	TRBJ2-5	TRBV7-3	CASSLRGGAQETQYF	TGTGCCAGCAGCTTACGTGGCGGCGCCCAAGAGACCCAGTACTTC
-	-	TRBJ1-2	TRBV6-1	CASRRRADEDYGYTF	TGTGCCAGCAGACGGAGAGCCGATGAGGACTATGGCTACACCTTC
-	-	TRBJ2-2	TRBV7-8	CASSLVRGHPTTGELFF	TGTGCCAGCAGCTTAGTCCGGGGACACCCTACCACCGGGGAGCTGTTTTTT
-	-	TRBJ2-1	TRBV5-1	CASSYARYNEQFF	TGCGCCAGCAGTTACGCTAGATACAATGAGCAGTTCTTC
-	-	TRBJ2-4	TRBV7-9	CASSDQLGLAKNIQYF	TGTGCCAGCAGCGATCAACTGGGCCTAGCCAAAAACATTCAGTACTTC
-	TRBD1	TRBJ1-2	TRBV6-1	CASSPTGQGYGYTF	TGTGCCAGCAGCCCAACGGGACAGGGCTATGGCTACACCTTC
-	TRBD2	TRBJ2-5	TRBV5-1	CASSLWRGEETQYF	TGCGCCAGCAGCTTGTGGCGGGGGGAAGAGACCCAGTACTTC
-	-	TRBJ1-6	TRBV6-6	CASSYLSDYNSPLHF	TGTGCCAGCAGTTACCTCAGTGACTATAATTCACCCCTCCACTTT
-	-	TRBJ2-2	TRBV9	CASTGGSGSGELFF	TGTGCCAGCACCGGCGGTAGTGGGTCCGGGGAGCTGTTTTTT
-	TRBD1	TRBJ1-1	TRBV20-1	CSAQGDTEAFF	TGCAGTGCTCAGGGGGACACTGAAGCTTTCTTT
-	TRBD1	TRBJ2-7	TRBV20-1	CSAKDRETPYF	TGCAGTGCTAAGGACAGGGAGACTCCGTACTTC
few	TRBD1	TRBJ2-2	TRBV4-2	CASSQGTGNTGELFF	TGTGCCAGCAGCCAAGGGACAGGGAACACCGGGGAGCTGTTTTTT
-	-	TRBJ1-3	TRBV7-9	CASSLTDSGNTIYF	TGTGCCAGCAGCCTGACAGACTCTGGAAACACCATATATTTT
few	-	TRBJ1-1	TRBV4-2	CASSQDVTDKSTEAFF	TGTGCCAGCAGCCAAGACGTCACGGACAAGAGCACTGAAGCTTTCTTT
-	TRBD1	TRBJ1-2	TRBV11-2	CASSPTTGNYGYTF	TGTGCCAGCAGCCCGACGACAGGGAACTATGGCTACACCTTC
-	-	TRBJ1-2	TRBV7-8	CASSLARSLKSNYGYTF	TGTGCCAGCAGCTTAGCGCGATCGCTCAAATCTAACTATGGCTACACCTTC
-	TRBD1	TRBJ1-2	TRBV29-1	CSVGETGGAGYTF	TGCAGCGTTGGAGAGACAGGGGGCGCTGGCTACACCTTC
-	TRBD1	TRBJ2-5	TRBV7-2	CASSYQTGEETQYF	TGTGCCAGCAGCTACCAGACAGGGGAAGAGACCCAGTACTTC
-	TRBD2	TRBJ2-2	TRBV7-2	CASSVKRGGKTGELFF	TGTGCCAGCAGCGTAAAGCGGGGGGGCAAAACCGGGGAGCTGTTTTTT
-	-	TRBJ2-5	TRBV27	CASSFGSDPNRETQYF	TGTGCCAGCAGTTTCGGGTCAGACCCTAATCGGGAGACCCAGTACTTC
-	-	TRBJ2-2	TRBV18	CASSPLWGLNTGELFF	TGTGCCAGCTCACCACTGTGGGGCTTGAACACCGGGGAGCTGTTTTTT
-	-	TRBJ2-7	TRBV7-7	CASSLRQHYEQYF	TGTGCTAGCAGTCTCAGACAGCACTACGAGCAGTACTTC
-	TRBD2	TRBJ2-3	TRBV7-9	CASSWTSGTVDTQYF	TGTGCCAGCAGCTGGACTAGCGGGACAGTAGATACGCAGTATTTT
-	-	TRBJ1-3	TRBV10-3	CAISESTMLPKGNTIYF	TGTGCCATCAGTGAGTCGACTATGCTCCCAAAAGGAAACACCATATATTTT
-	-	TRBJ2-7	TRBV7-9	CASSYPGTLYEQYF	TGTGCCAGCAGCTACCCAGGGACTCTCTACGAGCAGTACTTC
once	-	TRBJ1-2	TRBV4-3	CASSQESGYGYTF	TGCGCCAGCAGCCAAGAGTCGGGCTATGGCTACACCTTC
-	-	TRBJ2-1	TRBV7-2	CASRGPSYNEQFF	TGTGCCAGCAGGGGGCCATCCTACAATGAGCAGTTCTTC